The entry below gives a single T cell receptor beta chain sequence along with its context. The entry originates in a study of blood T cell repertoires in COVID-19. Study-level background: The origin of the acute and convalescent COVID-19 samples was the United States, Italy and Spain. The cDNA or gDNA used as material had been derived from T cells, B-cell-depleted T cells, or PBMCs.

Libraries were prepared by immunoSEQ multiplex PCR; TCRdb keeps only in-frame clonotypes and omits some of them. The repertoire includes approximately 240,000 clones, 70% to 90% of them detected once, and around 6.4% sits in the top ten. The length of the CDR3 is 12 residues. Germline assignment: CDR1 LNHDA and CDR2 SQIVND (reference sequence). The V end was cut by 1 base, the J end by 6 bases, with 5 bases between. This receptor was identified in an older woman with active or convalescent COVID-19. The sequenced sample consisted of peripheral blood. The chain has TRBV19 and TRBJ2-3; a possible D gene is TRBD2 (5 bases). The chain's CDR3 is CASSIGGDTQYF. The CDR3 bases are TGTGCCAGTAGTATAGGAGGGGATACGCAGTATTTT.